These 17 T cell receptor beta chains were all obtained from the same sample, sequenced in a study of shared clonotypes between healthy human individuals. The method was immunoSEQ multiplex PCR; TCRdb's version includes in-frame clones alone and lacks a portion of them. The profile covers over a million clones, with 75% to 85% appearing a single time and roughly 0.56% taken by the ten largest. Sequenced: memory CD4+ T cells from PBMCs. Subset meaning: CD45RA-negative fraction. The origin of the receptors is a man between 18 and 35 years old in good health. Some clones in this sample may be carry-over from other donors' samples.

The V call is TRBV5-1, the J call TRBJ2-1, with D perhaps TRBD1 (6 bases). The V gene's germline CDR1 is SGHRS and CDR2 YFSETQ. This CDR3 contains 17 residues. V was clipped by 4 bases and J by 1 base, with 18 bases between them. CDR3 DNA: TGCGCCAGCAGCCAATGGATGGCAGGGGATTCCTACAATGAGCAGTTCTTC. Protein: CASSQWMAGDSYNEQFF. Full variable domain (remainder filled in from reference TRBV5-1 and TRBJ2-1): KAGVTQTPRYLIKTRGQQVTLSCSPISGHRSVSWYQQTPGQGLQFLFEYFSETQRNKGNFPGRFSGRQFSNSRSEMNVSTLELGDSALYLCASSQWMAGDSYNEQFFGPGTRLTVL.

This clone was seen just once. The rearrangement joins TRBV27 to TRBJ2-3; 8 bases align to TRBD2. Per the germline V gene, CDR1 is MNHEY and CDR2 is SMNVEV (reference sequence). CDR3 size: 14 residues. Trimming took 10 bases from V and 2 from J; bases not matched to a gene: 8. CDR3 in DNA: TGTGCCACCCGAGAGCGGGGGACCACAGATACGCAGTATTTT. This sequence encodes CATRERGTTDTQYF.

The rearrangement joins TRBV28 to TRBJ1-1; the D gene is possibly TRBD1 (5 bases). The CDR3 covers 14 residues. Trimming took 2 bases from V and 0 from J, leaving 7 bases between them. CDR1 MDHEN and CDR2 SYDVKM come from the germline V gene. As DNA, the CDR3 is TGTGCCAGCAGTTTAAGGGGAGTGAACACTGAAGCTTTCTTT. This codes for CASSLRGVNTEAFF.

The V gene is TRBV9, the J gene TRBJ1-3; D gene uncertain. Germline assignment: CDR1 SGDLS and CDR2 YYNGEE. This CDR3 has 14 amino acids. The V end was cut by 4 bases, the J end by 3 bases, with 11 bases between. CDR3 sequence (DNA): TGTGCCAGCAGCTCTCAAGGAGGTGGAAACACCATATATTTT. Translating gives CASSSQGGGNTIYF.

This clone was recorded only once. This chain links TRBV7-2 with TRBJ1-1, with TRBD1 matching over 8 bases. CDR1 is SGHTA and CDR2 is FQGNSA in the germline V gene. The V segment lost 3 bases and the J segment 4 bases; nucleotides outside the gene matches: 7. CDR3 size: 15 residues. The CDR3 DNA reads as TGTGCCAGCAGCTTGGCCCAGGGGGCGATCACTGAAGCTTTCTTT. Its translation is CASSLAQGAITEAFF.

The CDR3 DNA is TGTGCCACCAGCAGAGATTCAGGATCGGAGGCAAGTAAAAACATTCAGTACTTC. It encodes CATSRDSGSEASKNIQYF. J is TRBJ2-4 and V is TRBV15; tentative D call: TRBD2 (5 bases). The CDR3 is made up of 18 amino acids. V was trimmed by 0 bases and J by 4 bases, leaving 19 bases between them. Per germline, CDR1 LNHNV and CDR2 YYDKDF (reference sequence).

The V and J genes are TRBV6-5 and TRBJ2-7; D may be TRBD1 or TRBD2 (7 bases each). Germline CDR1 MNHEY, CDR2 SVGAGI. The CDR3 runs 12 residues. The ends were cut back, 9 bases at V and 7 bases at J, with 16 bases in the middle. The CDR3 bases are TGTGCCAGTATAGGGACAGCGGGGGAGCAGTACTTC. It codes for CASIGTAGEQYF.

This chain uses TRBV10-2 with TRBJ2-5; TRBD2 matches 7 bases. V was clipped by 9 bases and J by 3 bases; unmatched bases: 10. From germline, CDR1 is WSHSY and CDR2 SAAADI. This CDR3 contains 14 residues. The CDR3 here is CASEFVGGEETQYF. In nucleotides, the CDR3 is TGCGCCAGTGAATTTGTGGGAGGGGAAGAGACCCAGTACTTC.

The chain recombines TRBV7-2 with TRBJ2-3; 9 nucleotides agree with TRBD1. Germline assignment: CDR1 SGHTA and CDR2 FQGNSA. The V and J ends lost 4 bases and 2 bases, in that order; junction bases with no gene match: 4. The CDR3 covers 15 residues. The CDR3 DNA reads TGTGCCAGCAGCTGGGACAGGGCGACCACAGATACGCAGTATTTT. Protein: CASSWDRATTDTQYF. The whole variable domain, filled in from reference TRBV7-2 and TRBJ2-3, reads GAGVSQSPSNKVTEKGKDVELRCDPISGHTALYWYRQSLGQGLEFLIYFQGNSAPDKSGLPSDRFSAERTGGSVSTLTIQRTQQEDSAVYLCASSWDRATTDTQYFGPGTRLTVL.

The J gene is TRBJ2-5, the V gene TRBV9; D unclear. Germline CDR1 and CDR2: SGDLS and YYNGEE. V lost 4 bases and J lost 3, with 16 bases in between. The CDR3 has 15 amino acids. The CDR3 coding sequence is TGTGCCAGCAGCAAAAGGACGGTGGCTAAAGAGACCCAGTACTTC. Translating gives CASSKRTVAKETQYF.

CDR3 in amino acids: CASSLPGGYGYTF. DNA for the CDR3: TGCGCCAGCAGCTTGCCGGGTGGCTATGGCTACACCTTC. The rearrangement joins TRBV5-1 to TRBJ1-2; unclear D gene. Trimming shortened V by 1 base and J by 4 bases, and 8 bases separated the two germline ends. The CDR3 is 13 amino acids. CDR1 SGHRS and CDR2 YFSETQ come from the germline V gene.

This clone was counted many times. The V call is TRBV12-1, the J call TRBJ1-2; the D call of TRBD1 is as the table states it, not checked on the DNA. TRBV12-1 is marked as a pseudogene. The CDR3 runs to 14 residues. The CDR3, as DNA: TGTGCCAGCAGCTCAAACAGGATAAACTATGGCTACACCTTC. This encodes CASSSNRINYGYTF.

DNA of the CDR3: TGTGCCAGCAGTTTATTGGGAGCAGGGAGAGCCGAGCAGTACTTC. Residues: CASSLLGAGRAEQYF. The chain links TRBV27 to TRBJ2-7; D could derive from TRBD1 or TRBD2 (5 bases each). V was cut by 1 base and J by 6 bases, with 16 bases left in between. In germline, CDR1 is MNHEY, CDR2 SMNVEV (reference sequence). The CDR3 contains 15 residues.

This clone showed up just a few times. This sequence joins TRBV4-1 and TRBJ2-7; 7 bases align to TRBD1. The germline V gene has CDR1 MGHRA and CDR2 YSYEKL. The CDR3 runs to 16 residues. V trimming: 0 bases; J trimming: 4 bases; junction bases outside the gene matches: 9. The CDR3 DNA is TGCGCCAGCAGCCAAGATCTACAGGGGAGCAAGTACGAGCAGTACTTC. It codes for CASSQDLQGSKYEQYF.

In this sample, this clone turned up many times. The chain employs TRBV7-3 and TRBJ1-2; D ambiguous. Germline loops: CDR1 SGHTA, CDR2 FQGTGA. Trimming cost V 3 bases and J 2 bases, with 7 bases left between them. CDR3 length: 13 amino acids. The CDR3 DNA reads TGTGCCAGCAGCTTCCCCGGGAACTATGGCTACACCTTC. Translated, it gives CASSFPGNYGYTF.

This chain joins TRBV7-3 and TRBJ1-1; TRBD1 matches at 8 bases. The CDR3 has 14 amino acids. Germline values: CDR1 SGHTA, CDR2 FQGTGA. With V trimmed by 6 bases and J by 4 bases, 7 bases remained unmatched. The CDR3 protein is CASSFAGGGTEAFF. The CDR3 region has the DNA TGTGCCAGCAGTTTTGCAGGGGGCGGCACTGAAGCTTTCTTT.

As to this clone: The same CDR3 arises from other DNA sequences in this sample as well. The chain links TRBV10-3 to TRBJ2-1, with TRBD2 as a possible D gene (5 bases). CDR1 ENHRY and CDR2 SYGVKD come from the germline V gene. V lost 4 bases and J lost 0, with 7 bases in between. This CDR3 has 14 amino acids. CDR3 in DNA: TGTGCCATCAGTGGTACTAGCTCCTACAATGAGCAGTTCTTC. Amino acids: CAISGTSSYNEQFF.